In its sample, the clone carrying this T cell receptor (beta chain) was seen a few times. The antigen is unknown. This record comes from a study of beta chain features in type 1 diabetes. The study, taken as a whole, reports: Shorter TCRB CDR3s, moderately but significantly so, marked every one of the four CD4+ subsets in Type 1 diabetes patients.

Sequenced material consisted of expressed TCRB transcripts (all of the isolated RNA was reverse transcribed). Sequenced by immunoSEQ multiplex PCR; TCRdb stores in-frame clones only, minus some. The data hold 130,000 or so clones, with 7.5% to 9.5% observed a single time. The germline V gene encodes CDR1 LNHDA and CDR2 SQIVND (reference sequence). The CDR3 is made up of 13 amino acids. Trimming removed 2 bases from V and 8 bases from J, with 10 bases in between. The sequencing sample was made of central memory CD4+ T cells from blood. V is TRBV19 and J is TRBJ2-1; a weak D match, TRBD2 (6 bases). The receptor was isolated from a man aged 25 to 45 with type 1 diabetes. The DNA for the CDR3 is TGTGCCAGTAGTATACGGGGGTTCGATGAGCAGTTCTTC. Its translation: CASSIRGFDEQFF.